This TCR beta chain appears in the sequencing data of a study of cytomegalovirus exposure and HLA in healthy donors. Trimming removed 3 bases from V and 8 bases from J, with 14 bases in between. The CDR3 loop spans 15 amino acids. CDR1 and CDR2 (germline): MDHEN, SYDVKM. The table came from immunoSEQ multiplex PCR; TCRdb's copy has only in-frame clones and leaves some out. The sample shows about 180,000 clones, about 85% of them seen only once. The sample consisted of PBMCs. The J gene is TRBJ1-6, the V gene TRBV28; weak D call: TRBD1 (6 bases). The source is a man aged 18 to 29 in good health and CMV-seropositive. The CDR3 bases are TGTGCCAGCAGTTTGGGGGCAGTAAGGGATTCACCCCTCCACTTT. It codes for CASSLGAVRDSPLHF.